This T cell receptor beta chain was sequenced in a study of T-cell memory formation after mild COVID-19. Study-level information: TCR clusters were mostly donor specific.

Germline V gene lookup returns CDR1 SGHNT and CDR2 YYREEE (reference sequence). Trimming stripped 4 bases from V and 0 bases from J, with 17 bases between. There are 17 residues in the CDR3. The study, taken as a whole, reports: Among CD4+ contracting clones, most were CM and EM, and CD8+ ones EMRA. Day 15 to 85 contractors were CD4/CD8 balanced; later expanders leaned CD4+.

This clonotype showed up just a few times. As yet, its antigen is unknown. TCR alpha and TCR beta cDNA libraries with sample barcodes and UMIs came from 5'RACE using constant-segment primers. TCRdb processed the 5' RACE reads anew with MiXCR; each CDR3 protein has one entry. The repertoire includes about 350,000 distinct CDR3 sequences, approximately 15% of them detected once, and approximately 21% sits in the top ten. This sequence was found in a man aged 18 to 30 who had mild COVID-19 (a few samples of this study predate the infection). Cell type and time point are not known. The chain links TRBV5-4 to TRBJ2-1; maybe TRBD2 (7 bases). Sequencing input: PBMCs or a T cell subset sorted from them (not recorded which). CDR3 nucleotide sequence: TGTGCCAGCAGCCCTGGGGGGCGGGGGAGCTCCTACAATGAGCAGTTCTTC. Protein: CASSPGGRGSSYNEQFF. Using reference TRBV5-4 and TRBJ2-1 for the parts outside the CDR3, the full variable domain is ETGVTQSPTHLIKTRGQQVTLRCSSQSGHNTVSWYQQALGQGPQFIFQYYREEENGRGNFPPRFSGLQFPNYSSELNVNALELDDSALYLCASSPGGRGSSYNEQFFGPGTRLTVL.